This T cell receptor beta chain was profiled in a study of T cell responses to AZD1222 COVID-19 vaccine. The CDR3 extends over 12 amino acids. V was clipped by 5 bases and J by 3 bases, with 8 bases between them. Per germline, CDR1 SGHAT and CDR2 FQNNGV. Comments on this clone: Its specificity is unknown.

The protocol was immunoSEQ multiplex PCR, while the TCRdb copy is restricted to in-frame clones and leaves out a portion. Among some 120,000 clones listed, 90% were seen once. Study-wide findings and caveats: Across spike, vaccine-associated CD4 TCRs were found, dominant at 160-218 and 743-854. The study reported that nearly half of spike-specific TCRs target unmutated variant regions. The repertoires were collected only after the peak T cell response.

Sequenced here: peripheral blood, sampled on day 0 of MenACWY control vaccination. The clonotype originates from an adult in good health. This chain joins TRBV11-2 and TRBJ2-7, with D maybe TRBD1 (5 bases). The DNA for the CDR3 is TGTGCCAGCAGCCCAGGACACTACGAGCAGTACGTC. Its translation: CASSPGHYEQYV.